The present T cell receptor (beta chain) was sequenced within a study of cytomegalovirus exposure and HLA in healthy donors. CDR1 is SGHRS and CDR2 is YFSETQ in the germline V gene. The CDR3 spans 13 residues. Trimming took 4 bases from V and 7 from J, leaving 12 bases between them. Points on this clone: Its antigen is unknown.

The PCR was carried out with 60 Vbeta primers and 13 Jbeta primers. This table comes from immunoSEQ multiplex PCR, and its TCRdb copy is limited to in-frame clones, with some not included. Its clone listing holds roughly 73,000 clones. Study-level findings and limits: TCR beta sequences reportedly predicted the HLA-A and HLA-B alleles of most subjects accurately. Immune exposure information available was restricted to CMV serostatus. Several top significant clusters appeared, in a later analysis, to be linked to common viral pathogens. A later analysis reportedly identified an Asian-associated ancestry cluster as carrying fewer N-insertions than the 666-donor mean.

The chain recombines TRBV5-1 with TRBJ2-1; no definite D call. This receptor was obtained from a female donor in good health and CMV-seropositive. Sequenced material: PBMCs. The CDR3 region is CASSPQANNEQFF. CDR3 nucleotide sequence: TGCGCCAGCAGCCCCCAAGCTAATAATGAGCAGTTCTTC.